Shown below are 28 T cell receptor beta chains from a single sample sequenced in a study of T cells after yellow fever vaccination. TCRdb re-called the 5' RACE reads through MiXCR, storing one row per CDR3 protein. The sample includes hundreds of thousands of distinct CDR3 sequences, about 12% seen only once; the top ten take under 15%. The sequences come from PBMCs, collected on the day of the yellow fever booster vaccination. The origin of the receptors is a man aged 25-45 years who received the YFV17D yellow fever vaccine.

The rearrangement links TRBV7-9 to TRBJ2-4; tentatively, D is TRBD2 (5 bases). Per germline, CDR1 SEHNR and CDR2 FQNEAQ (reference sequence). Trimming removed 0 bases at V and 9 bases at J, with 9 bases between. CDR3 size: 13 residues. Here the CDR3 reads CASSLAGVGIQYF. The CDR3 coding sequence is TGTGCCAGCAGCTTAGCGGGAGTCGGCATTCAGTACTTC.

A note on this clonotype: A read error may explain this, as a much larger clone is one base away. The conserved phenylalanine or tryptophan is not found at the CDR3 terminus, so this likely reflects a read error. The chain carries TRBV5-4 and TRBJ2-5; 10 nucleotides agree with TRBD2. The germline CDR1 and CDR2 sequences are SGHNT and YYREEE (reference sequence). The CDR3 has 18 amino acids. Unmatched junction bases numbered 12, after V lost 0 bases and J lost 4 bases. The CDR3 sequence is CASSLAPFGLAEAETQYS. In DNA form, the CDR3 reads TGTGCCAGCAGCTTGGCTCCTTTTGGACTAGCGGAGGCAGAGACCCAGTACTCC.

The chain recombines TRBV29-1 with TRBJ2-7, with 8 bases that match TRBD1. Germline loops: CDR1 SQVTM, CDR2 ANQGSEA. The CDR3 covers 15 residues. The V gene end was trimmed by 4 bases and the J gene end by 0 bases; junction bases not matched to a gene: 8. CDR3 residues: CSVVFGDRSSYEQYF. Here the CDR3 DNA reads TGCAGCGTTGTTTTTGGGGACAGGAGCTCCTACGAGCAGTACTTC.

The gene calls are TRBV25-1 and TRBJ1-4; possible D gene TRBD1, 5 bases. The CDR3 spans 13 residues. Germline-derived CDR1 and CDR2 are MGHDK and SYGVNS. The V end lost 7 bases, the J end lost 6 bases, and 12 bases lay between the germline ends. Written as DNA, the CDR3 is TGTGCCAGCAACGGATGGGGGGATGAAAAACTGTTTTTT. Protein product: CASNGWGDEKLFF.

The chain links TRBV20-1 to TRBJ2-1; a weak D match, TRBD1 (5 bases). V was clipped by 2 bases and J by 5 bases, with 7 bases between them. The CDR3 length is 12 residues. Germline V gene lookup returns CDR1 DFQATT and CDR2 SNEGSKA (reference sequence). CDR3 coding DNA: TGCAGTGCTAGACAGGGCGACAATGAGCAGTTCTTC. This encodes CSARQGDNEQFF.

The table lists this clonotype with a few counts. The chain is built from TRBV3-1 and TRBJ2-7; 9 nucleotides align to TRBD2. Germline CDR1 is LGHDT and CDR2 is YNNKEL (reference sequence). Germline trimming cut 0 bases from V and 4 bases from J; bases unmatched to any gene: 4. The CDR3 spans 15 residues. The chain's CDR3 is CASSQELAGMYEQYF. The CDR3 DNA reads as TGTGCCAGCAGCCAAGAGCTAGCGGGGATGTACGAGCAGTACTTC.

This clonotype turned up a few times. The V and J genes are TRBV12-3 or TRBV12-4 and TRBJ2-1, with 8 positions matching TRBD2. The CDR3 consists of 12 residues. Trimming removed 9 bases from V and 5 bases from J; junction bases left unmatched: 3. The CDR3 is CASSGTHNEQFF. For the CDR3, the DNA is TGTGCCAGTAGCGGGACCCACAATGAGCAGTTCTTC.

The rearrangement links TRBV6-2 or TRBV6-3 to TRBJ1-6, with no clear D. V dropped 0 bases and J dropped 7 bases, with 13 bases sitting between them. CDR1 is MNHEY, CDR2 SVGEGT, per germline. The CDR3 extends over 16 amino acids. The CDR3 nucleotides are TGTGCCAGCAGTTACTCCCCGGCTGGGGTCAATTCACCCCTCCACTTT. It encodes CASSYSPAGVNSPLHF.

V and J are TRBV2 and TRBJ2-3, with a possible D match to TRBD2 (5 bases). With 11 bases removed from V and 3 bases from J, the gap between germline ends came to 30 bases. CDR1 and CDR2 from the germline V gene are SNHLY and FYNNEI. The CDR3 consists of 18 residues. The CDR3 DNA sequence: TGTGCCTTCAGTTTTCTAGGACTCCTAACCACGGGGACAGATACGCAGTATTTT. Protein: CAFSFLGLLTTGTDTQYF.

The genes are TRBV9 and TRBJ2-2; D gene uncertain. This CDR3 comprises 14 residues. Germline values: CDR1 SGDLS, CDR2 YYNGEE. V was cut by 4 bases and J by 7 bases, with 14 bases left in between. This chain's CDR3 is CASSLRLGSGELFF. The CDR3 bases are TGTGCCAGCAGCTTACGCCTGGGAAGCGGGGAGCTGTTTTTT.

The chain uses TRBV20-1 and TRBJ2-3; 7 bases fit TRBD1. Germline loops: CDR1 DFQATT, CDR2 SNEGSKA (reference sequence). V shed 0 bases and J 5 bases; nucleotides not matched to a gene: 8. The CDR3 is 15 residues long. CDR3 amino acids: CSARDHRDRKDTQYF. The CDR3 nucleotides are TGCAGTGCTAGAGATCACCGGGACAGAAAAGATACGCAGTATTTT.

Concerning this clonotype: This may stem from a read error, because a much larger clone lies one nucleotide away. The gene calls are TRBV29-1 and TRBJ2-1, with unresolved D. Trimming took off 4 bases at V and 8 bases at J, with 15 bases between the two ends. CDR3 size: 13 residues. CDR1 SQVTM and CDR2 ANQGSEA come from the germline V gene. The CDR3 nucleotides are TGCAGCGTTGTAGATCCGCTATTCCATGAGCAGTTCTTC. Its translation is CSVVDPLFHEQFF.

This clonotype was counted a few times. V is TRBV20-1 and J is TRBJ2-1; a weak D match, TRBD2 (5 bases). V was shortened by 6 bases and J by 8 bases, with 23 bases between the two germline ends. The germline CDR1 and CDR2 sequences are DFQATT and SNEGSKA (reference sequence). CDR3 size: 15 residues. The CDR3 reads CSATLRRGAGYEQFF. In DNA form, the CDR3 reads TGCAGTGCAACCTTACGCCGGGGTGCGGGTTATGAGCAGTTCTTC.

This clonotype was recorded a few times. The chain uses TRBV3-1 and TRBJ2-5, with 11 bases lining up with TRBD2. CDR3 length equals 16 residues. Germline values: CDR1 LGHDT, CDR2 YNNKEL (reference sequence). Trimming took 6 bases from V and 0 from J; bases not matched to a gene: 6. CDR3 loop: CASRPEGLADQETQYF. CDR3 nucleotides: TGTGCCAGCAGGCCCGAGGGACTAGCGGACCAAGAGACCCAGTACTTC.

The rearrangement links TRBV5-1 to TRBJ2-5; tentative D call: TRBD2 (6 bases). This CDR3 contains 15 residues. The V end was cut by 4 bases, the J end by 2 bases, with 15 bases between. Germline CDR1 reads SGHRS; CDR2 reads YFSETQ. The CDR3 is CASSLLLEGQETQYF. Here the CDR3 DNA reads TGCGCCAGCAGCCTACTACTGGAGGGGCAAGAGACCCAGTACTTC. Looking up the rest from reference TRBV5-1 and TRBJ2-5 gives the full variable domain: KAGVTQTPRYLIKTRGQQVTLSCSPISGHRSVSWYQQTPGQGLQFLFEYFSETQRNKGNFPGRFSGRQFSNSRSEMNVSTLELGDSALYLCASSLLLEGQETQYFGPGTRLLVL.

The genes are TRBV6-1 and TRBJ2-1, with TRBD2 matching over 8 bases. This CDR3 spans 15 amino acids. The trim removed 6 bases at V and 2 bases at J, leaving 6 bases unmatched. CDR1 is MNHNS, CDR2 SASEGT, per germline. The CDR3 here is CASRRQAGAYNEQFF. The CDR3 DNA sequence: TGTGCCAGCAGGAGACAAGCGGGAGCCTACAATGAGCAGTTCTTC.

The V gene is TRBV6-5, the J gene TRBJ1-1, with a weak D call TRBD1 (5 bases). The CDR3 consists of 18 residues. The V gene's germline CDR1 is MNHEY and CDR2 SVGAGI. Deletions cut 4 bases from V and 7 bases from J, with 28 bases between. CDR3 protein: CASSSIGAPGRQTNEAFF. The DNA for the CDR3 is TGTGCCAGCAGTTCAATCGGGGCCCCCGGACGGCAGACCAATGAAGCTTTCTTT.

Points on this clonotype: The junction and the germline gene differ at one end; a read error may be behind it. The chain couples TRBV7-2 to TRBJ1-6; D may be TRBD1 (5 bases). Germline CDR1 SGHTA, CDR2 FQGNSA. The CDR3 is 15 residues long. In DNA, the CDR3 is TGTGCCAGCAGCCCCCAGGGCCCCTATAATTCACCCATCCACTTT. It encodes CASSPQGPYNSPIHF.

This clonotype has more than one count but fewer than ten. The chain has TRBV4-3 and TRBJ2-1; a weak D match, TRBD2 (6 bases). The CDR3 consists of 15 residues. Trimming pared 0 bases from V and 5 bases from J, leaving 11 bases between. Germline V lookup: CDR1 LGHNA, CDR2 YSLEER. In DNA form, the CDR3 reads TGCGCCAGCAGCCAAGAATTAGCTAGCGACAATGAGCAGTTCTTC. This translates into CASSQELASDNEQFF.

This clonotype occurred a few times. The chain carries TRBV6-5 and TRBJ2-7, with D perhaps matching TRBD1 (6 bases). The germline V gene has CDR1 MNHEY and CDR2 SVGAGI. V was shortened by 2 bases and J by 5 bases, with 10 bases between the two germline ends. The CDR3 runs to 13 residues. This CDR3 reads CASSYRGKDEQYF. CDR3 DNA: TGTGCCAGCAGTTACAGGGGGAAGGACGAGCAGTACTTC.

This clonotype has more than one count but fewer than ten. The V and J genes are TRBV5-5 and TRBJ2-5; tentatively, D is TRBD2 (6 bases). CDR3 length equals 15 residues. Germline CDR1 and CDR2: SGHKS and YYEKEE (reference sequence). The V end was cut by 2 bases, the J end by 4 bases, with 15 bases between. The CDR3 sequence is CASSFPGTGTETQYF. As DNA, the CDR3 is TGTGCCAGCAGCTTCCCAGGGACTGGGACAGAGACCCAGTACTTC.

The chain couples TRBV11-2 to TRBJ2-7; TRBD1 agrees at 9 bases. The CDR3 runs 16 residues. The trim removed 4 bases at V and 2 bases at J, leaving 9 bases unmatched. Per the germline V gene, CDR1 is SGHAT and CDR2 is FQNNGV. The CDR3 reads CASSSDGTGLAYEQYF. CDR3 coding DNA: TGTGCCAGCAGCTCAGATGGGACAGGGTTAGCCTACGAGCAGTACTTC.

This clonotype was seen many times. The chain carries TRBV7-8 and TRBJ2-3; tentative D call: TRBD1 (5 bases). The V gene's germline CDR1 is SGHVS and CDR2 FQNEAQ. The CDR3 length is 13 residues. Trimming cost V 4 bases and J 5 bases, with 10 bases left between them. The CDR3 spells CASSSTGRDTQYF. For the CDR3, the DNA is TGTGCCAGCAGCTCCACAGGCAGAGATACGCAGTATTTT.

This clonotype was recorded at least ten times. The chain couples TRBV7-2 to TRBJ2-3; 7 nucleotides line up with TRBD2. J lost 4 bases, V lost 1 base, and 5 bases had no gene match. The CDR3 is made up of 15 amino acids. Germline V gene lookup returns CDR1 SGHTA and CDR2 FQGNSA. CDR3 sequence reads: CASSLGPGRADTQYF. Written as DNA, the CDR3 is TGTGCCAGCAGCTTAGGACCAGGGAGGGCAGATACGCAGTATTTT. Variable domain in full (rest from reference TRBV7-2 and TRBJ2-3): GAGVSQSPSNKVTEKGKDVELRCDPISGHTALYWYRQSLGQGLEFLIYFQGNSAPDKSGLPSDRFSAERTGGSVSTLTIQRTQQEDSAVYLCASSLGPGRADTQYFGPGTRLTVL.

This clonotype was counted ten times or more. This chain connects TRBV29-1 to TRBJ2-4; a weak D match, TRBD1 (6 bases). Trimming removed 6 bases from V and 7 bases from J, with 16 bases in between. There are 13 residues in the CDR3. Germline CDR1 is SQVTM and CDR2 is ANQGSEA. This CDR3 reads CSVRTATSNIQYF. In DNA, the CDR3 is TGCAGCGTCAGGACAGCTACTTCCAACATTCAGTACTTC.

The chain uses TRBV4-3 and TRBJ1-3, with D possibly TRBD1 on 5 matching bases. CDR3 size: 14 residues. CDR1 is LGHNA, CDR2 YSLEER, per germline. The V gene lost 5 bases and the J gene lost 2 bases, with 10 bases spanning the gap. The CDR3 here is CASSNRGPGNTIYF. For the CDR3, the DNA is TGCGCCAGCAGCAACCGGGGCCCTGGAAACACCATATATTTT.

This clonotype was detected a few times. DNA for the CDR3: TGTGCCAGCAGCAAAGCCCGCAGGGAAACGATCTCTGGGGCCAACGTCCTGACTTTC. This translates into CASSKARRETISGANVLTF. The rearrangement links TRBV21-1 to TRBJ2-6; the table calls TRBD1, which could not be checked here. TRBV21-1 is noted as a pseudogene. The CDR3 loop spans 19 amino acids.

The chain carries TRBV7-2 and TRBJ2-1; no definite D call. Trimming cost V 6 bases and J 3 bases, with 12 bases left between them. The CDR3 is 14 amino acids. Germline-derived CDR1 and CDR2 are SGHTA and FQGNSA. CDR3 sequence reads: CASSRMIGYNEQFF. The CDR3 DNA is TGTGCCAGCAGTCGCATGATAGGCTACAATGAGCAGTTCTTC.